The 23 T cell receptor beta chains in this list originate from one sample, sequenced in a study of blood T cell repertoires in COVID-19. Profiling relied on immunoSEQ multiplex PCR, and the TCRdb table lists in-frame clones only, not all of them. The table has 200,000 to 300,000 clones, roughly 79% seen once. Sequencing was performed on peripheral blood. Source of these receptors: a woman at least 80 years old with COVID-19, enrolled during active disease.

V usage is TRBV18 and J usage is TRBJ2-5; 11 bases map to TRBD2. Looked up from germline, CDR1 is KGHSH and CDR2 is LQKENI. V trimming: 3 bases; J trimming: 4 bases; junction bases outside the gene matches: 10. This CDR3 has 17 amino acids. CDR3 sequence reads: CASSPQPLAGVPETQYF. For the CDR3, the DNA is TGTGCCAGCTCACCCCAGCCACTAGCGGGGGTACCAGAGACCCAGTACTTC.

This clone was detected only a few times. This sample includes further DNA sequences coding for the same CDR3. CDR3 amino acids: CASSYTGQGAEAFF. The CDR3 DNA follows: TGTGCCAGCAGTTACACGGGACAGGGGGCGGAGGCTTTCTTT. V usage is TRBV6-5 and J usage is TRBJ1-1; 12 bases fit TRBD1. Per the germline V gene, CDR1 is MNHEY and CDR2 is SVGAGI. This CDR3 region has 14 residues. The trim removed 2 bases at V and 11 bases at J, leaving 6 bases unmatched.

This clone has only one observation. This rearrangement joins TRBV24-1 to TRBJ1-2, with TRBD1 matching over 8 bases. There are 16 residues in the CDR3. Germline trimming cut 2 bases from V and 5 bases from J; bases unmatched to any gene: 9. Per the germline V gene, CDR1 is KGHDR and CDR2 is SFDVKD. DNA for the CDR3: TGTGCCACCAGTGATTCTCGGACAGGGCGGAGATATGGCTACACCTTC. Its translation: CATSDSRTGRRYGYTF.

The chain recombines TRBV7-8 with TRBJ2-7, with a possible D match to TRBD1 (6 bases). Germline-derived CDR1 and CDR2 are SGHVS and FQNEAQ. The CDR3 consists of 13 residues. V dropped 3 bases and J dropped 3 bases, with 9 bases sitting between them. The CDR3 DNA reads TGTGCCAGCAGCTTGGGACACTTCTACGAGCAGTACTTC. Its protein product is CASSLGHFYEQYF.

V gene TRBV3-1 (or the pseudogene TRBV3-2) combines with J gene TRBJ1-2; 7 nucleotides agree with TRBD1. This CDR3 is 16 amino acids long. Unmatched junction bases numbered 9, after V lost 4 bases and J lost 1 base. Germline V gives CDR1 LGHDT, CDR2 YNNKEL (reference sequence). The DNA of the CDR3 is TGTGCCAGCAGCCCCCTAGGGACAGCGATTAACTATGGCTACACCTTC. The encoded protein is CASSPLGTAINYGYTF.

This chain connects TRBV5-6 to TRBJ1-5; 7 bases are shared with TRBD1. In germline, CDR1 is SGHDT, CDR2 YYEEEE. There are 15 residues in the CDR3. J was trimmed by 5 bases and V by 2 bases; bases with no gene match: 7. CDR3 nucleotides: TGTGCCAGCAGCTTAAGGACAGGAGGGCATCAGCCCCAGCATTTT. Amino acid sequence: CASSLRTGGHQPQHF.

V usage is TRBV3-1 (or the pseudogene TRBV3-2) and J usage is TRBJ1-6, with a tentative D call TRBD1 (6 bases). Between the trimmed V and J ends, which lost 2 bases and 8 bases, there was a span of 10 bases. The CDR3 loop spans 14 amino acids. In germline, CDR1 is LGHDT, CDR2 YNNKEL (reference sequence). The CDR3 coding sequence is TGTGCCAGCAGCCAAACAGGGAAGGATTCACCCCTCCACTTT. Its translation: CASSQTGKDSPLHF.

The chain links TRBV6-2 or TRBV6-3 to TRBJ2-7; 8 bases match TRBD2. Germline V CDR1 and CDR2: MNHEY, SVGEGT. V was clipped by 0 bases and J by 3 bases; unmatched bases: 1. This CDR3 has 14 residues. In nucleotides, the CDR3 is TGTGCCAGCAGTTACTCAGGGACTAGCTACGAGCAGTACTTC. Protein sequence: CASSYSGTSYEQYF.

The gene calls are TRBV7-8 and TRBJ2-2, with TRBD1 identical over 8 bases. The trim removed 5 bases at V and 4 bases at J, leaving 3 bases unmatched. CDR1 SGHVS and CDR2 FQNEAQ come from the germline V gene. The CDR3 sequence is 14 residues long. The CDR3 DNA reads as TGTGCCAGCAGCCCGGGGACAGGCACCGGGGAGCTGTTTTTT. The encoded protein is CASSPGTGTGELFF.

This chain uses TRBV5-1 with TRBJ2-5; 7 bases are shared with TRBD1. The V gene end was trimmed by 6 bases and the J gene end by 1 base; junction bases not matched to a gene: 6. Germline CDR1 SGHRS, CDR2 YFSETQ. This CDR3 is 14 amino acids long. The CDR3, as DNA: TGCGCCAGCACCCCAGGGACAGCCCAAGAGACCCAGTACTTC. Its translation: CASTPGTAQETQYF. Looking up the rest from reference TRBV5-1 and TRBJ2-5 gives the full variable domain: KAGVTQTPRYLIKTRGQQVTLSCSPISGHRSVSWYQQTPGQGLQFLFEYFSETQRNKGNFPGRFSGRQFSNSRSEMNVSTLELGDSALYLCASTPGTAQETQYFGPGTRLLVL.

The CDR3, as DNA: TGTGCCAGCAGTGCCGACGGAGTCATATCCTTAGATACGCAGTATTTT. This gives the protein CASSADGVISLDTQYF. This chain joins TRBV2 and TRBJ2-3, with D uncertain. The CDR3 loop spans 16 amino acids. The germline V gene has CDR1 SNHLY and CDR2 FYNNEI. V lost 4 bases to trimming and J lost 5 bases, with 19 bases between them.

This clone came up many times. The chain uses TRBV30 and TRBJ1-1; TRBD1 might be the D (6 bases). This CDR3 comprises 12 residues. In germline, CDR1 is GTSNPN, CDR2 SVGIG (reference sequence). Trimming removed 3 bases from V and 7 bases from J, with 12 bases in between. CDR3: CAWSRGLYEAFF. The CDR3 DNA follows: TGTGCCTGGAGCAGGGGCCTGTATGAAGCTTTCTTT.

The chain is built from TRBV7-3 and TRBJ1-3, with a weak D call TRBD1 (5 bases). This CDR3 has 12 amino acids. The V end lost 4 bases, the J end lost 8 bases, and 9 bases lay between the germline ends. The germline CDR1 and CDR2 sequences are SGHTA and FQGTGA. This CDR3 reads CASSYRDYTIYF. The CDR3 coding sequence is TGTGCCAGCAGCTATCGGGACTACACCATATATTTT.

This clone appeared a few times. The V gene is TRBV4-2, the J gene TRBJ1-6, with D uncertain. Trimming left V 4 bases short and J 10 bases short, with 17 bases between. Germline CDR1 reads LGHNA; CDR2 reads YNFKEQ. The CDR3 totals 15 residues. CDR3 sequence: CASSLGLTGVSPLHF. The CDR3 nucleotides read TGTGCCAGCAGCCTAGGACTAACGGGAGTCTCACCCCTCCACTTT.

The chain joins TRBV5-1 to TRBJ2-1, with 9 positions matching TRBD1. This CDR3 is 16 amino acids long. Trimming at V came to 1 base and at J to 5 bases, leaving 7 bases not matched to a gene. Germline CDR1 is SGHRS and CDR2 is YFSETQ. For the CDR3, the DNA is TGCGCCAGCAGCTTGATGATGGGACAGGGTAACAATGAGCAGTTCTTC. It yields the protein CASSLMMGQGNNEQFF. Using reference TRBV5-1 and TRBJ2-1 for the parts outside the CDR3, the full variable domain is KAGVTQTPRYLIKTRGQQVTLSCSPISGHRSVSWYQQTPGQGLQFLFEYFSETQRNKGNFPGRFSGRQFSNSRSEMNVSTLELGDSALYLCASSLMMGQGNNEQFFGPGTRLTVL.

The chain is built from TRBV19 and TRBJ1-1; perhaps TRBD1 as D (5 bases). Deletions cut 7 bases from V and 2 bases from J, with 11 bases between. Germline V lookup: CDR1 LNHDA, CDR2 SQIVND (reference sequence). The CDR3 consists of 13 residues. In DNA, the CDR3 is TGTGCCAGTAACACGGGACTCAACACTGAAGCTTTCTTT. Protein: CASNTGLNTEAFF.

V usage is TRBV24-1 and J usage is TRBJ1-5; D remains unclear. Germline V gene sequence: CDR1 KGHDR, CDR2 SFDVKD. The V gene lost 0 bases and the J gene lost 0 bases, with 14 bases spanning the gap. The CDR3 length is 18 residues. CDR3 in amino acids: CATSDLIPGSYSNQPQHF. The CDR3 DNA is TGTGCCACCAGTGATTTGATCCCAGGCTCGTATAGCAATCAGCCCCAGCATTTT.

The chain uses TRBV30 and TRBJ1-1; D unresolved. V was clipped by 4 bases and J by 0 bases, with 18 bases between them. This CDR3 has 16 residues. Germline V gene lookup returns CDR1 GTSNPN and CDR2 SVGIG (reference sequence). CDR3 in amino acids: CAWNKQTTSMNTEAFF. DNA for the CDR3: TGTGCCTGGAATAAACAGACTACCTCCATGAACACTGAAGCTTTCTTT.

This clone was detected once. The V gene is TRBV12-3 or TRBV12-4, the J gene TRBJ1-6; a possible D gene is TRBD1 (6 bases). CDR3 length equals 13 residues. The V end lost 4 bases, the J end lost 9 bases, and 10 bases lay between the germline ends. The CDR3 DNA follows: TGTGCCAGCAGTTCACAGGGTGGTTCACCCCTCCACTTT. This encodes CASSSQGGSPLHF.

This chain uses TRBV19 with TRBJ1-5, with TRBD1 matching 7 bases. This CDR3 has 14 residues. Germline CDR1 LNHDA, CDR2 SQIVND (reference sequence). The J segment lost 2 bases and the V segment lost 10 bases, leaving 8 bases of the junction unmatched. The CDR3 sequence: CATQDRVRNQPQHF. DNA for the CDR3: TGTGCCACCCAAGACAGGGTGCGCAATCAGCCCCAGCATTTT.

This clone occurred a few times. The CDR3 is CASNQGQVPYEQYF. The CDR3 DNA is TGTGCCAGCAACCAAGGACAGGTACCCTACGAGCAGTACTTC. V gene TRBV28 combines with J gene TRBJ2-7; TRBD1 agrees at 7 bases. CDR1 MDHEN and CDR2 SYDVKM come from the germline V gene. This CDR3 has 14 amino acids. V was pared by 7 bases and J by 2 bases, with 8 bases of the junction left unmatched.

This chain connects TRBV3-1 (or the pseudogene TRBV3-2) to TRBJ2-5, with D hard to call. Germline CDR1 is LGHDT and CDR2 is YNNKEL (reference sequence). The CDR3 is 14 residues long. Trimming cost V 0 bases and J 5 bases, with 10 bases left between them. The CDR3 spells CASSQDMSSETQYF. The CDR3 bases are TGTGCCAGCAGCCAAGATATGAGTTCTGAGACCCAGTACTTC.

The gene calls are TRBV2 and TRBJ1-4; a possible D gene is TRBD1 (5 bases). The V gene's germline CDR1 is SNHLY and CDR2 FYNNEI. Trimming cost V 9 bases and J 3 bases, with 14 bases left between them. The CDR3 extends over 14 amino acids. The CDR3 DNA sequence: TGTGCCAGTTCCGGGACTTCGGCTAATGAAAAACTGTTTTTT. It yields the protein CASSGTSANEKLFF.